By share, the clone carrying this T cell receptor beta chain counts as medium-sized. Its antigen is still unknown. Template material comprised bulk tumor genomic DNA at around 600 ng per sample. Several biopsies per primary tumor, spaced far apart, were taken during surgery. Curative surgery was performed on patients who had untreated, newly diagnosed non-small cell lung cancer. This entry comes from a study of immune heterogeneity within non-small cell lung tumors. Study in general: Several squamous cell carcinomas, under 12 non-squamous carcinomas and 1 not otherwise specified made up the tumors.

TCR beta CDR3 amplification used multiplex PCR with 32 V and 13 J primers. TCRdb called the multiplex PCR reads again in MiXCR, with one record for every CDR3 protein. The sample lists 10,000 to 13,000 distinct CDR3 sequences, 25% to 35% seen once, with 7.5% to 10% in the top ten. Broader study findings: Recurring identical dominant CDR3 beta clonotypes were observed across tumor sites within a patient, together with site-unique high-frequency clones. High-frequency T-cell receptor beta clonotypes were largely distinct between individual patients. Local tumor mutational burden correlated moderately but significantly with local T-cell clonality (R about 0.34).

The specimen sequenced was lung tumor tissue. This sequence originates from a woman in her sixties with non-small cell lung cancer.

CDR3 sequence reads: CASSFTGAGYGYTF. The CDR3 DNA reads as TGTGCCAGCAGTTTCACAGGGGCAGGCTATGGCTACACCTTC. This chain links TRBV28 with TRBJ1-2; 7 bases align to TRBD1. Germline V gives CDR1 MDHEN, CDR2 SYDVKM. The ends lost 3 bases at V and 4 bases at J; junction bases unmatched: 5. The CDR3 covers 14 residues.